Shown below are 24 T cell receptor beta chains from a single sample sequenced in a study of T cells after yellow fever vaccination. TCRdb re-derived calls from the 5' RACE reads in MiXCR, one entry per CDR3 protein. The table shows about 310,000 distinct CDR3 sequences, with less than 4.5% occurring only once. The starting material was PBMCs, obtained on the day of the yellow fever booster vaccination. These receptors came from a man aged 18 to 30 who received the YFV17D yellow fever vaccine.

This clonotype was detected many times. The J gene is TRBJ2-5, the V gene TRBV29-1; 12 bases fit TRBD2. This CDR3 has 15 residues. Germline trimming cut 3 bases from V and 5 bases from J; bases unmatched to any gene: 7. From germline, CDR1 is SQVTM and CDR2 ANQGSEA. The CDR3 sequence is CSVDPSGGVRETQYF. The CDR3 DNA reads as TGCAGCGTTGACCCTAGCGGGGGGGTCCGGGAGACCCAGTACTTC. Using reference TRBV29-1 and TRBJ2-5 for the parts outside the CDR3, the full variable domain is SAVISQKPSRDICQRGTSLTIQCQVDSQVTMMFWYRQQPGQSLTLIATANQGSEATYESGFVIDKFPISRPNLTFSTLTVSNMSPEDSSIYLCSVDPSGGVRETQYFGPGTRLLVL.

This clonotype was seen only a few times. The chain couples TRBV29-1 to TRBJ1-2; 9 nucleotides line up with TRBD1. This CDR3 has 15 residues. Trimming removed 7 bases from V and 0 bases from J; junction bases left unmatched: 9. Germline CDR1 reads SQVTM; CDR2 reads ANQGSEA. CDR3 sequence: CSGGGQGASNYGYTF. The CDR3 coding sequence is TGCAGCGGGGGGGGACAGGGAGCGTCTAACTATGGCTACACCTTC.

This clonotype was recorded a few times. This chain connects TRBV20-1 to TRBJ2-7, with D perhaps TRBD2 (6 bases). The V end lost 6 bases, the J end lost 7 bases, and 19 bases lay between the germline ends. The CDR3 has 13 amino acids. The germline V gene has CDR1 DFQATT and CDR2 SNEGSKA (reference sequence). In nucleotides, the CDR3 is TGCAGTGCGACACGGGCCCGGGGGACGGAGCAGTACGTC. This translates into CSATRARGTEQYV.

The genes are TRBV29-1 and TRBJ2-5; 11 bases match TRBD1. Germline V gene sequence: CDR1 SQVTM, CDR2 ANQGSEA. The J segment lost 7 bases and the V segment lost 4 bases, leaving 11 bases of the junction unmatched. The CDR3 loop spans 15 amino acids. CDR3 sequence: CSVAGQGAADVTQYF. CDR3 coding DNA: TGCAGCGTTGCCGGACAGGGGGCAGCTGATGTGACCCAGTACTTC.

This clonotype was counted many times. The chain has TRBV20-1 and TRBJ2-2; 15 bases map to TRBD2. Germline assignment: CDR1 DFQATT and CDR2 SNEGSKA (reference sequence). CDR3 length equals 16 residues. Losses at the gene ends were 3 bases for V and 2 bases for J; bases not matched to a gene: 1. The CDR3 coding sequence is TGCAGTGCTAGGGGACTAGCGGGGGGTAACACCGGGGAGCTGTTTTTT. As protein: CSARGLAGGNTGELFF.

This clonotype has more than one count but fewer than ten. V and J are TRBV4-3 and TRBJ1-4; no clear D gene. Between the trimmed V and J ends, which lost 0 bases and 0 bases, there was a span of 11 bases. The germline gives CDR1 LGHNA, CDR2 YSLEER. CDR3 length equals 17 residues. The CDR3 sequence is CASSQDTAGATNEKLFF. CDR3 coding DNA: TGCGCCAGCAGCCAAGATACGGCAGGCGCAACTAATGAAAAACTGTTTTTT.

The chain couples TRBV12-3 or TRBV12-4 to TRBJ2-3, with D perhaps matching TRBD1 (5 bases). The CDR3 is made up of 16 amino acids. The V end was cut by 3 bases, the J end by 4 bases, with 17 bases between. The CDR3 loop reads CASSFSLGVTPDTQYF. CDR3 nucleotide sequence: TGTGCCAGCAGTTTTTCTCTAGGGGTAACCCCAGATACGCAGTATTTT.

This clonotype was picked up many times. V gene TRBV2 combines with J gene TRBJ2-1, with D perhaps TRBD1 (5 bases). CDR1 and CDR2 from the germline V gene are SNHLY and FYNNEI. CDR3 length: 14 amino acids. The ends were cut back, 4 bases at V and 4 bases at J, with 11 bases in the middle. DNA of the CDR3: TGTGCCAGCAGTGGACAGATAGCTTACAATGAGCAGTTCTTC. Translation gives CASSGQIAYNEQFF. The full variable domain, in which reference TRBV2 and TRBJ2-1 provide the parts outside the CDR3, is EPEVTQTPSHQVTQMGQEVILRCVPISNHLYFYWYRQILGQKVEFLVSFYNNEISEKSEIFDDQFSVERPDGSNFTLKIRSTKLEDSAMYFCASSGQIAYNEQFFGPGTRLTVL.

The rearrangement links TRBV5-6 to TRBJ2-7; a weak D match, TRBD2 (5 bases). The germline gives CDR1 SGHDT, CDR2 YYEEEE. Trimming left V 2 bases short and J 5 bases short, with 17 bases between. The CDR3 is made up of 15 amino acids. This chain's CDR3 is CASSFYLASIDEQYF. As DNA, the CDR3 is TGTGCCAGCAGCTTTTACTTGGCTAGCATCGACGAGCAGTACTTC.

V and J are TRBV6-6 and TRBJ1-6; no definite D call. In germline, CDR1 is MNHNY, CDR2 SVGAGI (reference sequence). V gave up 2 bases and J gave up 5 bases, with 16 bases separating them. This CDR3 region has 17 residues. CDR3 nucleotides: TGTGCCAGCAGTTACGGCGTTCGGAAGGTGGATAATTCACCCCTCCACTTT. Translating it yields CASSYGVRKVDNSPLHF.

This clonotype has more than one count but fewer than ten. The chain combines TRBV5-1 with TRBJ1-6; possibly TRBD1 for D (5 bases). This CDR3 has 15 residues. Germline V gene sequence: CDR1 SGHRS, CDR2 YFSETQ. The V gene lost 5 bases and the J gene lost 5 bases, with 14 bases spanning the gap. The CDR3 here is CASRRYLGDNSPLHF. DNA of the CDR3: TGCGCCAGCAGGCGGTATTTGGGGGATAATTCACCCCTCCACTTT.

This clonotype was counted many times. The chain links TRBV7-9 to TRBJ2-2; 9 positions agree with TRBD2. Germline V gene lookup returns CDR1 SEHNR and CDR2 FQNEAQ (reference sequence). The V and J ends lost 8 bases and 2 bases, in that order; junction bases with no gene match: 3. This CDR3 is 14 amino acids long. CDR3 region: CASASGENTGELFF. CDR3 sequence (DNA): TGTGCCAGCGCTAGCGGGGAAAACACCGGGGAGCTGTTTTTT. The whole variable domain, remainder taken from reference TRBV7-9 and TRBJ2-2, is DTGVSQNPRHKITKRGQNVTFRCDPISEHNRLYWYRQTLGQGPEFLTYFQNEAQLEKSRLLSDRFSAERPKGSFSTLEIQRTEQGDSAMYLCASASGENTGELFFGEGSRLTVL.

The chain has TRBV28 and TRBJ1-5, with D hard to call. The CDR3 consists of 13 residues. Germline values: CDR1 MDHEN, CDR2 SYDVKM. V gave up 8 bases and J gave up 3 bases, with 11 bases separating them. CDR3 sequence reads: CASGTGFNQPQHF. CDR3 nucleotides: TGTGCCAGCGGAACGGGCTTCAATCAGCCCCAGCATTTT.

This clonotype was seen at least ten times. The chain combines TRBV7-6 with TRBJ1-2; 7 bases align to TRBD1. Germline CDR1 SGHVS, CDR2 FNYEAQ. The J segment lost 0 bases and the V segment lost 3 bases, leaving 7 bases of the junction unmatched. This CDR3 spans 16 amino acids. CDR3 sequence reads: CASSLGQPGTNYGYTF. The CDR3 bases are TGTGCCAGCAGCTTGGGACAGCCAGGGACTAACTATGGCTACACCTTC.

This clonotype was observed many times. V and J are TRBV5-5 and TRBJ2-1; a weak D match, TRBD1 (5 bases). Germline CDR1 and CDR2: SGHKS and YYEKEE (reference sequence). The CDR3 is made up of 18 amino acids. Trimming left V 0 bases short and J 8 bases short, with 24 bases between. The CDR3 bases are TGTGCCAGCAGCTTGGCCAGTGTGCAGGGAAACCCGGCGGATGAGCAGTTCTTC. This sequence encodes CASSLASVQGNPADEQFF.

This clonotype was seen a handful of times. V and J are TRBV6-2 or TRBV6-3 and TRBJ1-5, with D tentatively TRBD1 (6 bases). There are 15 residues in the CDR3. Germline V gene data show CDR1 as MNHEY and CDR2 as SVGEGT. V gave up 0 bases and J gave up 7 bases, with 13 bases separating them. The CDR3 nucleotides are TGTGCCAGCAGTTACTCCCTGCAGGGGAGACAGCCCCAGCATTTT. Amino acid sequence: CASSYSLQGRQPQHF.

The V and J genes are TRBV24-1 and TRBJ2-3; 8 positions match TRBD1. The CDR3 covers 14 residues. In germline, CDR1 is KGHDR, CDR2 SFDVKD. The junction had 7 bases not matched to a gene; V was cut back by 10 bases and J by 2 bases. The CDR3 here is CATGAGGYTDTQYF. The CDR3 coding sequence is TGTGCCACTGGAGCAGGGGGCTACACAGATACGCAGTATTTT.

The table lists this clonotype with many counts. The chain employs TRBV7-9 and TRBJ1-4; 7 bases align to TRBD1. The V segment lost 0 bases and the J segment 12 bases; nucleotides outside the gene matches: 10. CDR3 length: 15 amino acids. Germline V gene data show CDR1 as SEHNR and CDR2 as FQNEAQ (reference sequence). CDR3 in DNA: TGTGCCAGCAGCTTAGCCCCTCAGGGGGTTTGGGAACTGTTTTTT. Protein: CASSLAPQGVWELFF.

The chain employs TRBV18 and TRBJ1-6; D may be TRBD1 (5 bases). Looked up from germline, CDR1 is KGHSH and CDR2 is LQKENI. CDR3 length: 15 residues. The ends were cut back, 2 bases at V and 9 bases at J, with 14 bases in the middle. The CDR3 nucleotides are TGTGCCAGCTCACCAATGGTGACAGATGGTTCACCCCTCCACTTT. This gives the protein CASSPMVTDGSPLHF.

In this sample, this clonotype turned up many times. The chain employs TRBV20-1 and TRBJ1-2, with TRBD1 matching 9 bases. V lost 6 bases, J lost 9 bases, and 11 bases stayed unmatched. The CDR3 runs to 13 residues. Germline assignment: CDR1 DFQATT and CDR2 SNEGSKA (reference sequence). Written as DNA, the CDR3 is TGCAGTGCCGACGGGACAGGGAGTAAGAGCTACACCTTC. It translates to CSADGTGSKSYTF.

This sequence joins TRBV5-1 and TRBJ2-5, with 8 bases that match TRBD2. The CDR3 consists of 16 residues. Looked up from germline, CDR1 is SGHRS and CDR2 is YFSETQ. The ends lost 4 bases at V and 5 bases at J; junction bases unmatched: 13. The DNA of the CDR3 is TGCGCCAGCAGCAGTCCGGACCGGGGGGGCGGTGAGACCCAGTACTTC. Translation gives CASSSPDRGGGETQYF.

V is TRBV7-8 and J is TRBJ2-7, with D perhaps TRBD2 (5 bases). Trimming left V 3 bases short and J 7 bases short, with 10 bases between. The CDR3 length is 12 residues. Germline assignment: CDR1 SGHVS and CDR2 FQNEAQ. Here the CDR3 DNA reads TGTGCCAGCAGCTTGGACTCCCTTGAGCAGTACGTC. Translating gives CASSLDSLEQYV.

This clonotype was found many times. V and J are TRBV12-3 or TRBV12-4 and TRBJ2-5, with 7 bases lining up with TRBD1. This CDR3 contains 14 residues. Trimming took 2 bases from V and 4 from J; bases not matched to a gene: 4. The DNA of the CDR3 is TGTGCCAGCAGTTTAAGCGACAGGGTAGAGACCCAGTACTTC. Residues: CASSLSDRVETQYF.

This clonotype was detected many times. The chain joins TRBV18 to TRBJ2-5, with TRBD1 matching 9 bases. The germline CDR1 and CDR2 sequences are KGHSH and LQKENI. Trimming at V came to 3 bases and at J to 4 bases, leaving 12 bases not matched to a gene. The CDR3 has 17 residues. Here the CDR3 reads CASSPMGQGSMGETQYF. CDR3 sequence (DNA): TGTGCCAGCTCACCTATGGGACAGGGCTCAATGGGAGAGACCCAGTACTTC.